This record concerns one T cell receptor (beta chain) sequence. For sorted subsets, roughly 200 ng DNA per replicate equaled roughly 30,000 T cell genomes. Repertoires were generated with immunoSEQ multiplex PCR, while TCRdb's copy carries only in-frame clones and drops some. The sample consists of over 2 million clones, less than 95% of them appearing once. Naive CD8 cells comprised CD45RO-negative, CCR7-positively selected cells, excluding terminally differentiated effector memory CD45RA+ cells. Germline CDR1 is SGHTA and CDR2 is FQGNSA. The CDR3 contains 16 residues. The J segment lost 10 bases and the V segment lost 1 base, leaving 8 bases of the junction unmatched. These data are taken from a study of shared clonotypes between healthy human individuals.

The V call is TRBV7-2, the J call TRBJ1-4; 11 positions agree with TRBD1. The sequenced material came from naive CD8+ T cells sorted from blood. The clonotype originates from a man younger than 35 in good health. The CDR3 nucleotides read TGTGCCAGCAGCTTAGGACGGGGACAGGGGGAGGCAAAACTGTTTTTT. It encodes CASSLGRGQGEAKLFF.